This T cell receptor (beta chain) originates from a study of identical twins. MiXCR was run by TCRdb on the 5' RACE reads, yielding one entry per CDR3 protein. The sample consists of under 250,000 distinct CDR3 sequences, 10% to 15% of them appearing once. In this sample, this clonotype turned up a few times. Germline CDR1 reads SGHVS; CDR2 reads FQNEAQ. V shed 5 bases and J shed 4 bases, with 18 bases lying between them. CDR3 size: 15 residues. These records were also assigned to another study, of yellow fever vaccine responses in identical twins.

V and J are TRBV7-8 and TRBJ2-7, with D maybe TRBD1 (6 bases). Sequenced material: memory (CD45RO+) T cells sorted from blood. This sequence was found in a woman aged 18-30 years in good health. In DNA, the CDR3 is TGTGCCAGCAGCCCCTTGGGGGCAGGGTTATACGAGCAGTACTTC. Protein: CASSPLGAGLYEQYF. The full variable domain, its missing parts supplied by reference TRBV7-8 and TRBJ2-7, is GAGVSQSPRYKVAKRGQDVALRCDPISGHVSLFWYQQALGQGPEFLTYFQNEAQLDKSGLPSDRFFAERPEGSVSTLKIQRTQQEDSAVYLCASSPLGAGLYEQYFGPGTRLTVT.